The rows below give T cell receptor beta chains drawn from one sample of a study of CD8 T cells in ankylosing spondylitis. MiXCR, applied by TCRdb to the 5' RACE reads, yields one record per CDR3 protein. The sample includes around 250,000 distinct CDR3 sequences, 18% of them seen just once. Sequencing input: blood, either unsorted or a sorted T cell fraction (not recorded which). Receptors originate from a male donor with ankylosing spondylitis or in good health (not recorded which). CDR3s include the opening cysteine and the closing phenylalanine or tryptophan. D genes are given only for firm matches. Clone size is stated in some rows and not others, as once, few, many or a class when expanded.

D gene	J gene	clone size	V gene	CDR3 protein	CDR3 DNA
.	TRBJ2-5	.	TRBV27	CASSLGFSGETQYF	TGTGCCAGCAGTTTGGGCTTTTCGGGGGAGACCCAGTACTTC
.	TRBJ1-1	many	TRBV5-6	CASSFIVNTEAFF	TGTGCCAGCAGCTTCATCGTGAACACTGAAGCTTTCTTT
TRBD1	TRBJ2-7	many	TRBV7-2	CASSPSGTASSYEQYF	TGTGCCAGCAGCCCATCCGGGACAGCCTCCTCCTACGAGCAGTACTTC
.	TRBJ2-7	many	TRBV29-1	CSVGLDYEQYF	TGCAGCGTTGGCCTAGATTACGAGCAGTACTTC
.	TRBJ2-1	.	TRBV6-1	CASSLRTGNNEQFF	TGTGCCAGCAGCCTCCGGACTGGAAACAATGAGCAGTTCTTC
TRBD1	TRBJ2-7	few	TRBV7-2	CASSLALFRDSQEQYF	TGTGCCAGCAGCTTAGCGCTATTCCGGGACAGCCAAGAGCAGTACTTC
.	TRBJ2-1	.	TRBV6-5	CASSYSVSSYNKQFF	TGTGCCAGCAGTTACAGTGTGAGCTCCTACAATAAGCAGTTCTTC
.	TRBJ2-7	.	TRBV7-2	CASSTLPLGDYEQYF	TGTGCCAGCAGCACCTTACCGTTGGGGGATTACGAGCAGTACTTC
.	TRBJ2-1	.	TRBV7-6	CASSSGPSLGYEQFF	TGTGCCAGCAGCTCGGGACCAAGCCTTGGCTATGAGCAGTTCTTC
TRBD1	TRBJ2-7	.	TRBV20-1	CSARGRGRNEQYF	TGCAGTGCTAGGGGCAGGGGGCGGAACGAGCAGTACTTC
.	TRBJ1-3	.	TRBV9	CASSVSTASGNTIYF	TGTGCCAGCAGCGTATCAACGGCTTCCGGAAACACCATATATTTT
TRBD2	TRBJ2-3	.	TRBV5-1	CASSTRLAGTDTQYF	TGCGCCAGCAGCACCCGACTAGCGGGGACAGATACGCAGTATTTT
.	TRBJ2-1	many	TRBV29-1	CSVDQSYNEQFF	TGCAGCGTTGATCAGTCCTACAATGAGCAGTTCTTC
TRBD2	TRBJ2-5	.	TRBV6-5	CASSWDYLGETQYF	TGTGCCAGCAGTTGGGACTATCTGGGGGAGACCCAGTACTTC
.	TRBJ2-1	few	TRBV29-1	CSVDSQGNEQFF	TGCAGCGTTGATTCGCAGGGCAATGAGCAGTTCTTC
TRBD2	TRBJ2-3	.	TRBV4-2	CASSQDLSETSGISTDTQYF	TGTGCCAGCAGCCAAGATCTATCGGAGACTAGCGGAATTAGCACAGATACGCAGTATTTT
TRBD2	TRBJ2-7	many	TRBV12-3/TRBV12-4	CASSTSEGSYEQYF	TGTGCCAGCAGCACTAGCGAAGGTTCCTACGAGCAGTACTTC
.	TRBJ1-2	.	TRBV12-3/TRBV12-4	CASRPQGFFYGYTF	TGTGCCAGCAGACCTCAGGGTTTCTTCTATGGCTACACCTTC
.	TRBJ2-7	many	TRBV7-9	CASSLDGKNYEQYF	TGTGCCAGCAGCTTAGACGGAAAAAATTACGAGCAGTACTTC
.	TRBJ2-1	.	TRBV11-3	CASSLVAHSYNEQFF	TGTGCCAGCAGCTTAGTTGCGCACTCCTACAATGAGCAGTTCTTC
.	TRBJ2-3	.	TRBV21-1	CASSKDGSGRKNTDTQYF	TGTGCCAGCAGCAAAGATGGGAGCGGGAGGAAAAACACAGATACGCAGTATTTT
.	TRBJ2-3	few	TRBV6-5	CASSYDGGSTDTQYF	TGTGCCAGCAGTTACGACGGTGGATCCACAGATACGCAGTATTTT
.	TRBJ2-7	.	TRBV6-2/TRBV6-3	CASSGYGYEQYF	TGTGCCAGCAGTGGATACGGGTACGAGCAGTACTTC
TRBD1	TRBJ1-1	.	TRBV5-1	CASSSTGTGGFEAFF	TGCGCCAGCAGCTCTACCGGGACAGGGGGCTTTGAAGCTTTCTTT
.	TRBJ1-4	few	TRBV5-1	CASSLGTELFF	TGCGCCAGCAGCTTGGGGACAGAACTGTTTTTT
TRBD1	TRBJ2-7	.	TRBV29-1	CSVLTGGYEQYF	TGCAGCGTTTTGACAGGGGGTTACGAGCAGTACTTC
.	TRBJ2-7	.	TRBV7-2	CASSFYSGLGSYEQYF	TGTGCCAGCAGCTTCTACTCGGGACTTGGCTCCTACGAGCAGTACTTC
.	TRBJ2-5	.	TRBV28	CASIPTDSQETQYF	TGTGCCAGCATCCCCACGGATTCACAAGAGACCCAGTACTTC
.	TRBJ2-7	many	TRBV29-1	CSALDLISYEQYF	TGCAGCGCCTTGGACTTGATATCCTACGAGCAGTACTTC
TRBD2	TRBJ2-4	.	TRBV9	CASSAGTSGSIGDF	TGTGCCAGCAGCGCTGGGACTAGCGGGAGTATTGGGGACTTC
.	TRBJ1-2	.	TRBV7-9	CASSPLGSPSEGYTF	TGTGCCAGCAGCCCCTTGGGCAGCCCCTCTGAAGGCTACACCTTC
.	TRBJ2-5	few	TRBV4-2	CASSQHRDPWETQYF	TGTGCCAGCAGCCAGCACCGGGACCCGTGGGAGACCCAGTACTTC
.	TRBJ2-7	few	TRBV18	CASSAQDRVYSYEQYF	TGTGCCAGCTCAGCTCAGGACAGAGTGTACTCCTACGAGCAGTACTTC
.	TRBJ2-5	.	TRBV7-8	CASSMGGARTSVETQYF	TGTGCCAGCAGCATGGGGGGGGCTAGGACTTCGGTGGAGACCCAGTACTTC
TRBD1	TRBJ2-7	.	TRBV12-3/TRBV12-4	CASSFSLGQGDEQYF	TGTGCCAGCAGTTTTTCCCTGGGACAGGGGGACGAGCAGTACTTC
.	TRBJ2-2	.	TRBV29-1	CSVFVAGELFF	TGCAGCGTTTTTGTGGCCGGGGAGCTGTTTTTT
.	TRBJ2-5	many	TRBV12-3/TRBV12-4	CASSADGGGGETQYF	TGTGCCAGCAGTGCGGACGGTGGCGGAGGAGAGACCCAGTACTTC
TRBD1	TRBJ2-7	.	TRBV2	CAPARDRDYEQYF	TGTGCCCCCGCAAGGGACAGGGACTACGAGCAGTACTTC
TRBD1	TRBJ2-7	few	TRBV12-3/TRBV12-4	CASSSYAGTGNIYEQYF	TGTGCCAGCAGTTCATATGCCGGGACAGGGAACATCTACGAGCAGTACTTC
TRBD1	TRBJ1-5	.	TRBV3-1	CASSQDIGTGGPQPQHF	TGTGCCAGCAGCCAAGATATCGGGACAGGGGGCCCGCAGCCCCAGCATTTT
TRBD2	TRBJ2-7	.	TRBV7-2	CASSFLTSGSGHEQYF	TGTGCCAGCAGCTTCTTGACTAGCGGGAGTGGGCACGAGCAGTACTTC
.	TRBJ2-1	.	TRBV12-3/TRBV12-4	CASSLNLAYEQFF	TGTGCCAGCAGTCTCAACCTAGCATACGAGCAGTTCTTC
.	TRBJ1-6	few	TRBV7-6	CASTQGLNSPLHF	TGTGCCAGTACACAGGGACTCAATTCACCCCTCCACTTT
.	TRBJ2-5	few	TRBV4-1	CASSQDAGAQETQYF	TGCGCCAGCAGCCAAGACGCAGGGGCCCAAGAGACCCAGTACTTC
.	TRBJ2-7	many	TRBV13	CASSFRSYEQYF	TGTGCCAGCAGCTTCCGGTCCTACGAGCAGTACTTC
.	TRBJ2-1	few	TRBV7-8	CASSLYLEGDSYNEQFF	TGTGCCAGCAGCTTATACTTGGAAGGGGATTCCTACAATGAGCAGTTCTTC
TRBD1	TRBJ2-2	.	TRBV4-3	CASSHGTGAGELFF	TGCGCCAGCAGCCATGGGACAGGGGCCGGGGAGCTGTTTTTT